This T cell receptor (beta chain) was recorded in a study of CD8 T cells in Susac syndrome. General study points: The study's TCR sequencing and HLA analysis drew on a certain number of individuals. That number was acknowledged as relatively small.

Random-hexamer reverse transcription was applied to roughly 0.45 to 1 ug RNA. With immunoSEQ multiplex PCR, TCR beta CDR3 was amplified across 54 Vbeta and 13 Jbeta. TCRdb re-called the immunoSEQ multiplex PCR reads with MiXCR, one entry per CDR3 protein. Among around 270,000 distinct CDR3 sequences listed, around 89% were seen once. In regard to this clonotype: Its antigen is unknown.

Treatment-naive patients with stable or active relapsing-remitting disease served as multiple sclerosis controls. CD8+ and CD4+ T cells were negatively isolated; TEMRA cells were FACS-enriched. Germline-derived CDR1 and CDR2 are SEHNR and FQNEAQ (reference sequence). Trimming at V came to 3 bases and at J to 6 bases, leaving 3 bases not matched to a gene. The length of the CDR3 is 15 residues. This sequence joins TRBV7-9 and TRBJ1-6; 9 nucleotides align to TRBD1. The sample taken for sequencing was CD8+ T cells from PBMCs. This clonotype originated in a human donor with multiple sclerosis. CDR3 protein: CASSFGTGFNSPLHF. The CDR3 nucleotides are TGTGCCAGCAGCTTCGGGACAGGGTTTAATTCACCCCTCCACTTT.